A single sample gave rise to the 10 T cell receptor beta chains below, sequenced in a study of T cell changes during pregnancy in multiple sclerosis. Data came from immunoSEQ multiplex PCR; TCRdb stores just in-frame clones and leaves some out. The sample consists of roughly 93,000 clones, over 80% of them appearing once. This specimen was peripheral blood, taken after pregnancy. The receptor source for this set is a female donor with multiple sclerosis, enrolled in a pregnancy study.

The chain couples TRBV30 to TRBJ2-2, with D possibly being TRBD1 (6 bases). The CDR3 is 15 amino acids. Trimming took off 1 base at V and 5 bases at J, with 14 bases between the two ends. CDR1 and CDR2 from the germline V gene are GTSNPN and SVGIG (reference sequence). This CDR3 is CAWSEVQGWTGELFF. In DNA form, the CDR3 reads TGTGCCTGGAGTGAGGTCCAGGGGTGGACCGGGGAGCTGTTTTTT.

CDR3 sequence (DNA): TGTGCCAGCAGCTTAGAATCCGGAGGAGATACGCAGTATTTT. Protein product: CASSLESGGDTQYF. This sequence joins TRBV11-3 and TRBJ2-3, with D possibly matching TRBD2 (5 bases). The CDR3 covers 14 residues. Germline-derived CDR1 and CDR2 are SGHNT and YENEEA. V dropped 0 bases and J dropped 5 bases, with 9 bases sitting between them.

This clone has a single count. The V call is TRBV6-5, the J call TRBJ1-2, with TRBD1 as a possible D gene (6 bases). Germline CDR1 and CDR2: MNHEY and SVGAGI. The CDR3 is 15 amino acids. Deletions cut 7 bases from V and 5 bases from J, with 20 bases between. This chain's CDR3 is CASTPRNRAEYGYTF. CDR3 coding DNA: TGTGCCAGCACTCCAAGAAACAGGGCGGAGTATGGCTACACCTTC.

The V and J genes are TRBV9 and TRBJ2-2; possibly TRBD1 for D (6 bases). V gave up 3 bases and J gave up 3 bases, with 9 bases separating them. From germline, CDR1 is SGDLS and CDR2 YYNGEE. The CDR3 is 14 residues long. The CDR3 DNA follows: TGTGCCAGCAGCGGGGACACGTACACCGGGGAGCTGTTTTTT. This codes for CASSGDTYTGELFF.

The J gene is TRBJ2-7, the V gene TRBV30; D gene ambiguous. The CDR3 length is 14 residues. Trimming shortened V by 1 base and J by 2 bases, and 12 bases separated the two germline ends. Germline V gene sequence: CDR1 GTSNPN, CDR2 SVGIG (reference sequence). The CDR3 coding sequence is TGTGCCTGGAGTGCGGGTCCGCTACCCTACGAGCAGTACTTC. This sequence encodes CAWSAGPLPYEQYF.

The chain carries TRBV30 and TRBJ2-7; a possible D gene is TRBD1 (6 bases). The ends were cut back, 5 bases at V and 6 bases at J, with 14 bases in the middle. CDR1 and CDR2 (germline): GTSNPN, SVGIG (reference sequence). The CDR3 is 12 residues long. The CDR3 reads CAWLGGEGEQYF. DNA of the CDR3: TGTGCCTGGTTAGGGGGAGAGGGCGAGCAGTACTTC.

The rearrangement links TRBV14 to TRBJ1-1; D ambiguous. Per the germline V gene, CDR1 is SGHDN and CDR2 is FVKESK. The CDR3 sequence is 14 residues long. V shed 4 bases and J shed 1 base, with 10 bases lying between them. The CDR3 DNA is TGTGCCAGCAGCCTCAATAGAGAGAACACTGAAGCTTTCTTT. Translating gives CASSLNRENTEAFF.

The rearrangement uses TRBV9 and TRBJ2-7; TRBD1 is a possible D gene (5 bases). In germline, CDR1 is SGDLS, CDR2 YYNGEE. The V end lost 10 bases, the J end lost 2 bases, and 19 bases lay between the germline ends. This CDR3 is built from 14 residues. The CDR3 bases are TGTGCCTCCAAGGGGATCCTGCCCGCCTACGAGCAGTACTTC. It translates to CASKGILPAYEQYF.

The V gene is TRBV2, the J gene TRBJ2-7; 8 bases line up with TRBD1. Per the germline V gene, CDR1 is SNHLY and CDR2 is FYNNEI. The CDR3 runs to 14 residues. The ends lost 7 bases at V and 7 bases at J; junction bases unmatched: 12. This CDR3 reads CASMPRGQVREQYF. The CDR3 DNA reads as TGTGCCAGCATGCCGCGGGGACAGGTACGAGAGCAGTACTTC.

The chain joins TRBV4-2 to TRBJ2-2; 10 bases fit TRBD1. J lost 6 bases, V lost 0 bases, and 4 bases had no gene match. The germline gives CDR1 LGHNA, CDR2 YNFKEQ. The CDR3 consists of 16 residues. The CDR3 protein is CASSQDGDRGSGELFF. The CDR3 DNA follows: TGTGCCAGCAGCCAAGATGGGGACAGGGGCTCCGGGGAGCTGTTTTTT.